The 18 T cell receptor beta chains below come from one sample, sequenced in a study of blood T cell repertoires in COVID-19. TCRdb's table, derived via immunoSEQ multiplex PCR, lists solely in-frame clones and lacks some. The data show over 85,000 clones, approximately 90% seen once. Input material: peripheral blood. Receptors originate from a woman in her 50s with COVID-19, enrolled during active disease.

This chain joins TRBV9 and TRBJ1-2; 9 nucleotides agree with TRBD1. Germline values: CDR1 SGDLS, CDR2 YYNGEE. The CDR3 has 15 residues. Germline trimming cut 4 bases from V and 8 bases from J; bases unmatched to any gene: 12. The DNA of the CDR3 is TGTGCCAGCAGCCCTCACAGGGGGCAGGGTTTAGGCTACACCTTC. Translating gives CASSPHRGQGLGYTF.

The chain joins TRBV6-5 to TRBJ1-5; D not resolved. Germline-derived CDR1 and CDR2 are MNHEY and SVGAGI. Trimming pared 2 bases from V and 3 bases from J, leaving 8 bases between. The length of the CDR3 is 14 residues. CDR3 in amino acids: CASSYGEDNQPQHF. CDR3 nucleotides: TGTGCCAGCAGTTACGGGGAGGACAATCAGCCCCAGCATTTT.

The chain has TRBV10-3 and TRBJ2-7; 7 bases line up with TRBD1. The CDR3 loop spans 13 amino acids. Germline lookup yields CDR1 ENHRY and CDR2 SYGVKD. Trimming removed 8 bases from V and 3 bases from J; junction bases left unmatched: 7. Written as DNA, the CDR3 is TGTGCCATCGACTCCGGGACAGACTACGAGCAGTACTTC. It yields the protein CAIDSGTDYEQYF.

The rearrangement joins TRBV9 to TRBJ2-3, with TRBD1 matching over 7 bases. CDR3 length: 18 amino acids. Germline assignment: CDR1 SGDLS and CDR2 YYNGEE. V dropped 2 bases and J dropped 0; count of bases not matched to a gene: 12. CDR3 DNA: TGTGCCAGCAGCGTTACAGGGGTCTCACAAGCTAGCACAGATACGCAGTATTTT. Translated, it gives CASSVTGVSQASTDTQYF.

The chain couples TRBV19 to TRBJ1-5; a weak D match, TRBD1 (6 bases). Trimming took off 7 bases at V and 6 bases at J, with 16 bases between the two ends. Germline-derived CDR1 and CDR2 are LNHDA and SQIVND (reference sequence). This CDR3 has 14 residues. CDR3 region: CASKEKTGGQPQHF. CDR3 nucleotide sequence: TGTGCCAGTAAAGAAAAGACAGGCGGTCAGCCCCAGCATTTT.

The CDR3 reads CASSPTASGNTIYF. CDR3 bases: TGTGCCAGCTCACCAACAGCCTCTGGAAACACCATATATTTT. V usage is TRBV18 and J usage is TRBJ1-3; the D is unclear. Trimming shortened V by 2 bases and J by 0 bases, and 5 bases separated the two germline ends. CDR1 KGHSH and CDR2 LQKENI come from the germline V gene. There are 14 residues in the CDR3.

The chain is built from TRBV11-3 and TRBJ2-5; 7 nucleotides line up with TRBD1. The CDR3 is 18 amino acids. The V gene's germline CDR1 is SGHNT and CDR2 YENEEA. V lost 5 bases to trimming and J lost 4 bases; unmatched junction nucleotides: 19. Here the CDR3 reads CASSPPHPMTGRRETQYF. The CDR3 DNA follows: TGTGCCAGCAGCCCGCCCCATCCTATGACAGGGAGAAGAGAGACCCAGTACTTC.

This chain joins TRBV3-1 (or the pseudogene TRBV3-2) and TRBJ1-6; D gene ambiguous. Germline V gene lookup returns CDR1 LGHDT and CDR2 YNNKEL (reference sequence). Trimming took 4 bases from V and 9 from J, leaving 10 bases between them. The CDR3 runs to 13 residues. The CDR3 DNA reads TGTGCCAGCAGCCCGGGGAGGATTTCACCCCTCCACTTT. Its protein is CASSPGRISPLHF.

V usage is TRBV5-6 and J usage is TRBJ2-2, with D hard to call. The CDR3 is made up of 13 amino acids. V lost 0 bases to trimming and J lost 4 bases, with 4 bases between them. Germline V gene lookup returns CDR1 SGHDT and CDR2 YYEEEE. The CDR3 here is CASSLAGTGELFF. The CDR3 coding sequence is TGTGCCAGCAGCTTGGCCGGCACCGGGGAGCTGTTTTTT.

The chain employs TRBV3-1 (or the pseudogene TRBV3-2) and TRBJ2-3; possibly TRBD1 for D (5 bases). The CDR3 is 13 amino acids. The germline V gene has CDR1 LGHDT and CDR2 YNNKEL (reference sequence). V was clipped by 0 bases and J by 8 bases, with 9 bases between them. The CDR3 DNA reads TGTGCCAGCAGCCAAGATCTAGGGGTTACGCAGTATTTT. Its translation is CASSQDLGVTQYF.

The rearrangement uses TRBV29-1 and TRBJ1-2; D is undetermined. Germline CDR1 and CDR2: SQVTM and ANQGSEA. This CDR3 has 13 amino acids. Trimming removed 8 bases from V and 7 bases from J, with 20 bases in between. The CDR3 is CSWGEGLASGYTF. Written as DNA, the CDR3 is TGCAGCTGGGGAGAGGGTTTGGCTTCTGGCTACACCTTC.

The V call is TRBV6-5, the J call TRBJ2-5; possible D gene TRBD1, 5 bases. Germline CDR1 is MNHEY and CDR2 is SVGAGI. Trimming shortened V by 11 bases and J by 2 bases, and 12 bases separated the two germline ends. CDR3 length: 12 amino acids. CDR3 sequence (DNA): TGTGCCGTCCGGAAGGGGCAAGAGACCCAGTACTTC. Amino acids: CAVRKGQETQYF.

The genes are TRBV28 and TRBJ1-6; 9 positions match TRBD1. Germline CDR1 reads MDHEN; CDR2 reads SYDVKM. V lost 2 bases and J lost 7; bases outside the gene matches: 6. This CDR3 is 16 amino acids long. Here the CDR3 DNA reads TGTGCCAGCAGTTTAGTATCGGGACAGGGCAATTCACCCCTCCACTTT. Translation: CASSLVSGQGNSPLHF. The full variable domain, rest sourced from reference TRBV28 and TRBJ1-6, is DVKVTQSSRYLVKRTGEKVFLECVQDMDHENMFWYRQDPGLGLRLIYFSYDVKMKEKGDIPEGYSVSREKKERFSLILESASTNQTSMYLCASSLVSGQGNSPLHFGNGTRLTVT.

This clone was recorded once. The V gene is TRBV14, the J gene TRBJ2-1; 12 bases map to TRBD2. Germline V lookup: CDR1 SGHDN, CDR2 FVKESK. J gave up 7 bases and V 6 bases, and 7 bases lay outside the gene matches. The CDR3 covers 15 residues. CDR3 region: CASSPLGLAGNEQFF. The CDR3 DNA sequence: TGTGCCAGCAGTCCTCTCGGACTAGCGGGGAATGAGCAGTTCTTC.

The DNA of the CDR3 is TGTGCCAGCAGCCAAGGACAGGGTGAATATGGCTACACCTTC. Translation gives CASSQGQGEYGYTF. The V call is TRBV9, the J call TRBJ1-2; 8 nucleotides align to TRBD1. This CDR3 has 14 amino acids. Germline V CDR1 and CDR2: SGDLS, YYNGEE. With V trimmed by 4 bases and J by 5 bases, 7 bases remained unmatched.

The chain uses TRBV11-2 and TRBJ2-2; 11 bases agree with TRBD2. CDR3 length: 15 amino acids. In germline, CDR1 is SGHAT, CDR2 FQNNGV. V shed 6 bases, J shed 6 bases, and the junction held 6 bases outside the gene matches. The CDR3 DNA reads TGTGCCAGCAGTCAGGGACTAGCGGTCGCCGGGGAGCTGTTTTTT. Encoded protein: CASSQGLAVAGELFF.

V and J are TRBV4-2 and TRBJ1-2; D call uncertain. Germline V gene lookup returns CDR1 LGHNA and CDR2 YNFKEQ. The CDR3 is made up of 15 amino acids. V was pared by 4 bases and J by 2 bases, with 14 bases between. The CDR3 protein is CASSPDTSMNYGYTF. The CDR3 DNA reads TGTGCCAGCAGCCCCGACACAAGTATGAACTATGGCTACACCTTC.

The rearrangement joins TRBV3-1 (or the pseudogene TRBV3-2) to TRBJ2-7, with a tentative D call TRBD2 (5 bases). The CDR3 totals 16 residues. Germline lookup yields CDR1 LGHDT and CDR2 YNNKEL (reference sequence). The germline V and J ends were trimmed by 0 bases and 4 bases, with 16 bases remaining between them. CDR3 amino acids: CASSQDGSPLVYEQYF. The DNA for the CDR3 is TGTGCCAGCAGCCAAGATGGGAGTCCGTTGGTTTACGAGCAGTACTTC.